A single sample is the source of the 2 T cell receptor beta chains below, sequenced in a study of shared clonotypes between healthy human individuals. Some clones are missing from TCRdb's copy, which holds only in-frame ones; the method was immunoSEQ multiplex PCR. Found here are more than 550,000 clones, roughly 87% of them singletons; the top ten hold more than 30%. The sequenced material came from memory CD8+ T cells from PBMCs. Subset denoted: CD45RO+ cells pooled with CCR7-negative TemRA cells. The receptors were sampled from a young man in good health. Some clones in this sample may be carry-over from other donors' samples.

The chain joins TRBV6-5 to TRBJ1-2; D not resolved. CDR1 is MNHEY, CDR2 SVGAGI, per germline. With 4 bases removed from V and 4 bases from J, the gap between germline ends came to 13 bases. The CDR3 has 14 residues. The CDR3 reads CASSSFDTIYGYTF. The CDR3 DNA sequence: TGTGCCAGCAGTTCCTTTGACACAATCTATGGCTACACCTTC.

The chain has TRBV28 and TRBJ2-7, with TRBD2 matching over 9 bases. The CDR3 length is 17 residues. Germline CDR1 and CDR2: MDHEN and SYDVKM. Germline trimming cut 2 bases from V and 0 bases from J; bases unmatched to any gene: 8. Here the CDR3 DNA reads TGTGCCAGCAGTTTAAGACTAGCGGAAGGGCCCTCCTACGAGCAGTACTTC. Residues: CASSLRLAEGPSYEQYF.